The TCR beta chain described here comes from a study of T-cell memory formation after mild COVID-19. Study-wide background: There were largely donor-specific TCR clusters.

This clonotype was seen a handful of times. After 5'RACE with constant-segment primers, TCR alpha and TCR beta cDNA libraries carrying sample barcodes and UMIs were obtained. Each CDR3 protein is one row after TCRdb ran MiXCR on the 5' RACE reads. This sample has roughly 350,000 distinct CDR3 sequences; roughly 13% occur once, and the top ten carry roughly 20%. The origin of this receptor is a man in his late teens or twenties who had mild COVID-19 (a few samples of this study predate the infection). Cell type and time point are not known. The sample comprised PBMCs or a T cell subset sorted from them (not recorded which).

The CDR3 DNA is TGTGCCAGTAGTATAGGAGGAGGGGCCGGGGGAGATACGCAGTATTTT. Encoded protein: CASSIGGGAGGDTQYF. The chain carries TRBV19 and TRBJ2-3; a weak D match, TRBD2 (6 bases). The CDR3 totals 16 residues. CDR1 and CDR2 (germline): LNHDA, SQIVND (reference sequence). V shed 1 base and J shed 5 bases, with 16 bases lying between them.